What follows are 2 T cell receptor beta chains derived from one specimen sequenced in a study of cytomegalovirus exposure and HLA in healthy donors (dated by TCRdb to the late 2010s). Library preparation used the immunoSEQ multiplex PCR assay. For the multiplex PCR, a mixture combining 60 forward primers for TCR Vbeta segments and 13 reverse primers for TCR Jbeta segments was used. This immuneACCESS table, as held by TCRdb, lists in-frame sequences with V and J called but not all clones. Of the missing ones, under half trace to an unresolved V gene in checked studies; the others have no known cause. Across this sample there are under 90,000 clones, with roughly 67% seen only once. The biggest ten clones account for about 7.6% of the sample. What was sequenced was PBMCs. These receptors were collected from a man aged 40-49 years in good health and CMV-seropositive.

The chain combines TRBV6-5 with TRBJ1-4; D is perhaps TRBD1 (6 bases). The germline V and J ends were trimmed by 0 bases and 5 bases, with 13 bases remaining between them. CDR1 is MNHEY, CDR2 SVGAGI, per germline. There are 16 residues in the CDR3. The CDR3 coding sequence is TGTGCCAGCAGTTACTCCCCGGACAGAGTAAATGAAAAACTGTTTTTT. Protein: CASSYSPDRVNEKLFF.

The V and J genes are TRBV6-4 and TRBJ2-1, with 7 bases identical to TRBD1. This CDR3 is built from 14 residues. The V gene's germline CDR1 is MRHNA and CDR2 SNTAGT. V lost 5 bases to trimming and J lost 8 bases; unmatched junction nucleotides: 9. The CDR3 sequence is CASSRQGLGDEQFF. CDR3 nucleotide sequence: TGTGCCAGCAGTAGACAGGGATTGGGGGATGAGCAGTTCTTC.